The clone carrying this TCR beta chain has a handful of counts. What was amplified from RNA transcripts were TCR beta CDR3 regions. A first-round RT-PCR of the TCR CDR3 used the HTBI primer set. TCRdb called the multiplex PCR reads again in MiXCR, with one record for every CDR3 protein. The sample has hundreds of thousands of distinct CDR3 sequences, roughly 14% seen once. V was pared by 1 base and J by 3 bases, with 19 bases between. Germline CDR1 SGDLS, CDR2 YYNGEE. CDR3 length: 18 amino acids. The record originates from a study of T cells in Graves' hyperthyroidism and ophthalmopathy. This receptor was identified in a man aged 18 to 30 with Graves' ophthalmopathy. V usage is TRBV9 and J usage is TRBJ2-2; D remains unclear. The specimen sequenced was blood. CDR3 coding DNA: TGTGCCAGCAGCGTACCTCGGTGGGTTGGGGAAGACACCGGGGAGCTGTTTTTT. Protein: CASSVPRWVGEDTGELFF.